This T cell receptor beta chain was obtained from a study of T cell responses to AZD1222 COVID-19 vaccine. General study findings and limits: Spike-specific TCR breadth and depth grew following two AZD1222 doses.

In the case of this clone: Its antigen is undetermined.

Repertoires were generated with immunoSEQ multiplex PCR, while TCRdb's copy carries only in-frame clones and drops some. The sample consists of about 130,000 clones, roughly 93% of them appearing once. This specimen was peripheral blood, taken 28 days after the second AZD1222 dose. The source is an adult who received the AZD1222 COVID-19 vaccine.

CDR3 loop: CASSIRQGQVYGYTF. The CDR3 DNA is TGTGCCAGTAGTATCCGTCAGGGACAGGTCTATGGCTACACCTTC. This sequence joins TRBV19 and TRBJ1-2; 8 bases are a match to TRBD1. Germline V gene lookup returns CDR1 LNHDA and CDR2 SQIVND (reference sequence). The CDR3 contains 15 residues. V shed 3 bases and J 4 bases; nucleotides not matched to a gene: 7.